Presented here are 19 T cell receptor beta chains from one specimen sequenced in a study of cytomegalovirus exposure and HLA in healthy donors. Primers: 60 Vbeta forward and 13 Jbeta reverse. Sequencing was performed with immunoSEQ multiplex PCR; in TCRdb, only in-frame clones are kept and a portion is missing. The sample contains approximately 110,000 clones, roughly 74% of which appear only once. The specimen was PBMCs. The receptors stem from a woman in her fifties or sixties in good health and CMV-seropositive.

This clone has just a few counts. The rearrangement joins TRBV28 to TRBJ1-4; D is unresolved. The CDR3 covers 15 residues. In germline, CDR1 is MDHEN, CDR2 SYDVKM. The germline V and J ends were trimmed by 5 bases and 6 bases, with 16 bases remaining between them. The CDR3 DNA follows: TGTGCCAGCAGTCCATCCCTTACGCAGTATGAAAAACTGTTTTTT. It is translated as CASSPSLTQYEKLFF.

The chain's CDR3 is CASSPLAGGTNEQFF. As DNA, the CDR3 is TGCGCCAGCAGCCCTCTAGCGGGGGGGACTAATGAGCAGTTCTTC. The J gene is TRBJ2-1, the V gene TRBV5-1; 12 positions agree with TRBD2. With 4 bases clipped from V and 7 bases from J, the junction kept 6 bases outside the gene matches. The CDR3 loop spans 15 amino acids. Germline CDR1 is SGHRS and CDR2 is YFSETQ.

The genes are TRBV7-9 and TRBJ2-7; TRBD1 agrees at 8 bases. The junction had 11 bases not matched to a gene; V was cut back by 1 base and J by 3 bases. CDR1 SEHNR and CDR2 FQNEAQ come from the germline V gene (reference sequence). The CDR3 has 17 amino acids. The CDR3 nucleotides read TGTGCCAGCAGCTTAGTTGTATCTGGGGACAGGAGCTACGAGCAGTACTTC. This translates into CASSLVVSGDRSYEQYF.

The chain links TRBV5-4 to TRBJ1-5; TRBD1 agrees at 8 bases. The CDR3 has 16 amino acids. Germline trimming cut 1 base from V and 7 bases from J; bases unmatched to any gene: 10. The germline V gene has CDR1 SGHNT and CDR2 YYREEE (reference sequence). The CDR3 nucleotides are TGTGCCAGCAGCTTGAGAGGTGGGACAGGCGGACAGCCCCAGCATTTT. Translated, it gives CASSLRGGTGGQPQHF.

This clone appeared a few times. This chain connects TRBV28 to TRBJ1-2; TRBD1 aligns across 9 bases. V was clipped by 3 bases and J by 8 bases; unmatched bases: 16. This CDR3 spans 17 amino acids. The germline CDR1 and CDR2 sequences are MDHEN and SYDVKM. In nucleotides, the CDR3 is TGTGCCAGCAGTTTTAACACACCGGGACAGGGATATAAAGGCTACACCTTC. Protein sequence: CASSFNTPGQGYKGYTF.

This clone has just a few counts. This chain connects TRBV10-1 to TRBJ2-6, with D possibly being TRBD1 (6 bases). In germline, CDR1 is WNHNN, CDR2 SYGVQD (reference sequence). V lost 7 bases and J lost 0, with 16 bases in between. The CDR3 runs 17 residues. The chain's CDR3 is CASKTSQGFSGANVLTF. The CDR3 DNA follows: TGCGCCAGCAAAACCTCCCAGGGGTTCTCTGGGGCCAACGTCCTGACTTTC.

The chain has TRBV2 and TRBJ2-1, with 13 bases lining up with TRBD2. V dropped 6 bases and J dropped 4; count of bases not matched to a gene: 3. The CDR3 has 15 residues. The germline gives CDR1 SNHLY, CDR2 FYNNEI. Here the CDR3 DNA reads TGTGCCAGCAGAGAGACTAGCGGGGGGTACAATGAGCAGTTCTTC. It is translated as CASRETSGGYNEQFF.

J is TRBJ1-1 and V is TRBV7-9; D perhaps matches TRBD1 (6 bases). The V gene's germline CDR1 is SEHNR and CDR2 FQNEAQ (reference sequence). With 11 bases removed from V and 3 bases from J, the gap between germline ends came to 16 bases. CDR3 length: 13 amino acids. The CDR3, as DNA: TGTGCCGGTAACAGGGTTGCGGACACTGAAGCTTTCTTT. This gives the protein CAGNRVADTEAFF.

This chain uses TRBV9 with TRBJ2-5; D is uncertain. V lost 0 bases, J lost 2 bases, and 14 bases lay in between. Per germline, CDR1 SGDLS and CDR2 YYNGEE. The CDR3 runs 16 residues. The CDR3 here is CASSVAARHGQETQYF. Written as DNA, the CDR3 is TGTGCCAGCAGCGTAGCCGCTAGGCATGGGCAAGAGACCCAGTACTTC.

The gene calls are TRBV12-5 and TRBJ2-1; 7 bases are shared with TRBD2. Germline V gene sequence: CDR1 LGHNT, CDR2 FRNRAP. Losses at the gene ends were 6 bases for V and 4 bases for J; bases not matched to a gene: 9. This CDR3 has 15 residues. Here the CDR3 DNA reads TGTGCTAGTGGCCGTTCTGGGGGGGAGTACAATGAGCAGTTCTTC. This gives the protein CASGRSGGEYNEQFF.

The chain carries TRBV7-2 and TRBJ2-4; 10 bases are shared with TRBD2. CDR1 and CDR2 from the germline V gene are SGHTA and FQGNSA. The CDR3 spans 14 residues. With 7 bases clipped from V and 8 bases from J, the junction kept 8 bases outside the gene matches. CDR3 region: CASNERGGSHIQYF. CDR3 DNA sequence: TGTGCCAGCAACGAGCGGGGGGGGTCCCACATTCAGTACTTC.

CDR3 nucleotide sequence: TGTGCCAGCAGTTACTCCGCCACAGGGAGAAACACCATATATTTT. Its protein is CASSYSATGRNTIYF. The V call is TRBV6-5, the J call TRBJ1-3; tentative D call: TRBD1 (6 bases). Germline V lookup: CDR1 MNHEY, CDR2 SVGAGI. This CDR3 spans 15 amino acids. V was cut by 0 bases and J by 5 bases, with 11 bases left in between.

This clone was recorded only once. The chain is built from TRBV7-3 and TRBJ2-1, with a possible D match to TRBD1 (5 bases). This CDR3 is built from 16 residues. Germline-derived CDR1 and CDR2 are SGHTA and FQGTGA. Trimming left V 5 bases short and J 4 bases short, with 18 bases between. The CDR3 here is CASSPQGPQTYNEQFF. In DNA form, the CDR3 reads TGTGCCAGCAGCCCGCAGGGCCCCCAAACGTACAATGAGCAGTTCTTC.

CDR3 loop: CASSFGSAGFTDTQYF. CDR3 sequence (DNA): TGTGCCAGCAGCTTTGGATCAGCGGGGTTTACAGATACGCAGTATTTT. V is TRBV7-2 and J is TRBJ2-3, with 7 nucleotides matching TRBD2. The trim removed 3 bases at V and 3 bases at J, leaving 9 bases unmatched. The germline CDR1 and CDR2 sequences are SGHTA and FQGNSA. The CDR3 spans 16 residues. Full variable domain (outside the CDR3, taken from reference TRBV7-2 and TRBJ2-3): GAGVSQSPSNKVTEKGKDVELRCDPISGHTALYWYRQSLGQGLEFLIYFQGNSAPDKSGLPSDRFSAERTGGSVSTLTIQRTQQEDSAVYLCASSFGSAGFTDTQYFGPGTRLTVL.

This clone was found a few times. V is TRBV2 and J is TRBJ1-6; 7 bases map to TRBD1. The V gene's germline CDR1 is SNHLY and CDR2 FYNNEI. CDR3 length: 15 amino acids. The junction had 12 bases not matched to a gene; V was cut back by 8 bases and J by 8 bases. In DNA, the CDR3 is TGTGCCAGCGGACTTCATCAGGGGGAGGATTCACCCCTCCACTTT. Protein product: CASGLHQGEDSPLHF.

This chain connects TRBV21-1 to TRBJ2-1; TRBD2, the table's D call, lacks a check against the DNA. TRBV21-1 is noted as a pseudogene. The length of the CDR3 is 9 residues. CDR3 sequence: CASGGEQFF. Written as DNA, the CDR3 is TGTGCCAGCGGGGGGGAGCAGTTCTTC.

This chain links TRBV29-1 with TRBJ2-2, with TRBD2 matching 8 bases. J gave up 0 bases and V 7 bases, and 4 bases lay outside the gene matches. The CDR3 totals 14 residues. Germline CDR1 SQVTM, CDR2 ANQGSEA. CDR3 region: CSARGGSNTGELFF. In DNA form, the CDR3 reads TGCAGCGCTCGCGGGGGGTCGAACACCGGGGAGCTGTTTTTT.

The chain recombines TRBV5-1 with TRBJ2-1; maybe TRBD2 (5 bases). This CDR3 comprises 14 residues. V was pared by 1 base and J by 8 bases, with 13 bases between. Germline lookup yields CDR1 SGHRS and CDR2 YFSETQ. CDR3 nucleotide sequence: TGCGCCAGCAGCTTGAACCGGGGTCGGGATGAGCAGTTCTTC. Its translation: CASSLNRGRDEQFF.

J is TRBJ2-3 and V is TRBV6-5; D remains ambiguous. V shed 6 bases and J shed 1 base, with 11 bases lying between them. This CDR3 is 14 amino acids long. Germline CDR1 reads MNHEY; CDR2 reads SVGAGI. CDR3 loop: CASRRGLGTDTQYF. The CDR3 bases are TGTGCCAGCAGACGAGGCCTAGGCACAGATACGCAGTATTTT.